This entry is about one T cell receptor beta chain. What it recognizes is unknown. Expressed TCRB transcripts were sequenced because the isolated RNA had all been reverse transcribed beforehand. TCRdb's table, derived via immunoSEQ multiplex PCR, lists solely in-frame clones and lacks some. The table has about 260,000 clones, around 65% seen once; the top ten hold almost 0.055%. One heparinised draw, averaging around 0.12 L, was taken per donor. This CDR3 spans 11 amino acids. CDR1 and CDR2 (germline): SGHDT, YYEEEE. V was clipped by 1 base and J by 12 bases, with 8 bases between them. This entry comes from a study of beta chain features in type 1 diabetes. General observations from the study: Cells expressing TCR highly could be over-represented by cDNA sequencing.

The gene calls are TRBV5-6 and TRBJ2-1; D is ambiguous. The clonotype originates from a man aged 25 to 40 in good health. Sequences were obtained from naive CD4+ T cells from blood. Here the CDR3 DNA reads TGTGCCAGCAGCTTGAGTAGGCGGCAGTTCTTC. Its protein is CASSLSRRQFF.